Below, 6 T cell receptor beta chains from the same sample are listed, as sequenced in a study of shared clonotypes between healthy human individuals. Produced via immunoSEQ multiplex PCR; TCRdb's table is partial and in-frame only. The sample includes some 2,400,000 clones, 90% to 96% seen only once; the top ten take more than 0.1%. Sequencing used naive CD4+ T cells sorted from blood. The subset is: CD45RA+ positively selected. These receptors all stem from a man between 18 and 29 years old in good health.

The V call is TRBV9, the J call TRBJ2-5, with D uncertain. Trimming removed 0 bases at V and 5 bases at J, with 8 bases between. This CDR3 has 13 amino acids. The germline V gene encodes CDR1 SGDLS and CDR2 YYNGEE. As DNA, the CDR3 is TGTGCCAGCAGCGTAGACCCGCTGGAGACCCAGTACTTC. Translated: CASSVDPLETQYF.

The CDR3 spells CATYSGTGVYEQYF. CDR3 coding DNA: TGTGCCACCTATTCCGGGACAGGGGTCTACGAGCAGTACTTC. This chain uses TRBV10-3 with TRBJ2-7; 10 bases agree with TRBD1. Germline values: CDR1 ENHRY, CDR2 SYGVKD. The CDR3 is made up of 14 amino acids. J gave up 3 bases and V 10 bases, and 9 bases lay outside the gene matches.

The chain is built from TRBV5-1 and TRBJ2-1; D may match TRBD1 or TRBD2 (5 bases each). Germline V CDR1 and CDR2: SGHRS, YFSETQ. The CDR3 sequence is 16 residues long. V gave up 4 bases and J gave up 8 bases, with 22 bases separating them. CDR3 in DNA: TGCGCCAGCAGCCCGAGGCCGACCTTGGGGGTGGATGAGCAGTTCTTC. It specifies CASSPRPTLGVDEQFF.

The rearrangement uses TRBV28 and TRBJ2-4, with TRBD1 identical over 8 bases. The CDR3 consists of 15 residues. Germline CDR1 MDHEN, CDR2 SYDVKM. J was trimmed by 0 bases and V by 10 bases; bases with no gene match: 8. The CDR3 bases are TGTGCCATCGGGACAGGCCAGCTAGCCAAAAACATTCAGTACTTC. Translation: CAIGTGQLAKNIQYF.

V is TRBV7-9 and J is TRBJ1-6; D is undetermined. Germline CDR1 SEHNR, CDR2 FQNEAQ (reference sequence). The CDR3 covers 15 residues. Trimming took off 1 base at V and 5 bases at J, with 9 bases between the two ends. The CDR3 nucleotides are TGTGCCAGCAGCTTAGTAGCAACGGATAATTCACCCCTCCACTTT. It codes for CASSLVATDNSPLHF.

The chain employs TRBV6-5 and TRBJ1-2; D is possibly TRBD1 (6 bases). This CDR3 has 12 residues. Trimming took 5 bases from V and 8 from J, leaving 12 bases between them. CDR1 and CDR2 (germline): MNHEY, SVGAGI. The CDR3 loop reads CASSGRGDGYTF. The CDR3 DNA reads as TGTGCCAGCAGTGGCAGGGGAGACGGCTACACCTTC.